This T cell receptor (beta chain) appears in the sequencing data of a study of T cell responses to AZD1222 COVID-19 vaccine. Study conclusions and caveats: Spike-wide vaccine-associated CD4 TCRs dominated at 160-218 and 743-854. Recipients of AZD1222 seropositive at baseline numbered only 6 or 7.

CDR3 length equals 17 residues. Germline assignment: CDR1 SEHNR and CDR2 FQNEAQ (reference sequence). The V segment lost 5 bases and the J segment 0 bases; nucleotides outside the gene matches: 10. A word on this clone: No antigen is known for it.

Only in-frame clones appear in the TCRdb table, and some are missing; sequencing was by immunoSEQ multiplex PCR. The sample yields approximately 130,000 clones, 75% to 90% seen once. The rearrangement links TRBV7-9 to TRBJ2-1; 7 bases map to TRBD1. The sample consisted of peripheral blood, taken on day 0 of MenACWY control vaccination. The sequence was obtained from an adult in good health. DNA for the CDR3: TGTGCCAGCAGCCCCCCGACAGGGAAGAGCTCCTACAATGAGCAGTTCTTC. Translated, it gives CASSPPTGKSSYNEQFF.